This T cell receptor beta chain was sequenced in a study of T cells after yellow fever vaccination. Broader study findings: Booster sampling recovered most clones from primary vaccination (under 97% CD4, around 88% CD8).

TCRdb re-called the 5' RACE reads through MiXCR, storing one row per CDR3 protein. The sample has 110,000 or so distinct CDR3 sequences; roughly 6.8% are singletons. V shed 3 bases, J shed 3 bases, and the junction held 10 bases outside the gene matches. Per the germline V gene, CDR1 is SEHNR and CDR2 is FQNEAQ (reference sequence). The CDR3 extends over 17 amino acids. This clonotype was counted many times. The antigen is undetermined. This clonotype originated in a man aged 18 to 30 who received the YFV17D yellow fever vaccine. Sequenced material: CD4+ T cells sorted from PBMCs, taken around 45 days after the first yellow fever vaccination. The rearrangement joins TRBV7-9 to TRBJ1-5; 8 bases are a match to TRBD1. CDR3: CASSFGRGRGNNQPQHF. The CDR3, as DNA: TGTGCCAGCAGCTTCGGCAGGGGGCGCGGTAACAATCAGCCCCAGCATTTT.